This T cell receptor beta chain was captured by sequencing in a study of blood T cell repertoires in COVID-19. Study-wide background: Samples came from the United States, Italy and Spain, spanning acute and convalescent COVID-19.

Cohort placement rested on clinical history that participants reported themselves. The CDR3 spans 15 residues. Losses at the gene ends were 3 bases for V and 5 bases for J; bases not matched to a gene: 5. Germline CDR1 is MNHEY and CDR2 is SMNVEV (reference sequence). Sequenced by immunoSEQ multiplex PCR; TCRdb stores in-frame clones only, minus some. Here the sample spans approximately 200,000 clones, more than 75% being singletons. The V and J genes are TRBV27 and TRBJ1-5; 9 bases are shared with TRBD1. The sequence came from a man aged 30 to 45 in a cohort exposed to, infected with or recovered from COVID-19 (not recorded which). The source material was PBMCs or T cells enriched from blood (not recorded which). CDR3 nucleotides: TGTGCCAGCAGTTTGGGACAGGGAACGGATCAGCCCCAGCATTTT. This translates into CASSLGQGTDQPQHF.